These T cell receptor beta chains were read from a single sample in a study of shared clonotypes between healthy human individuals. Sequencing was performed with immunoSEQ multiplex PCR; in TCRdb, only in-frame clones are kept and a portion is missing. The sample carries around 700,000 clones, 74% recorded once. The sequencing sample was made of memory CD4+ T cells sorted from blood. These receptors were taken from a woman in her twenties or thirties in good health. Each CDR3 is given with its conserved first and last residue. D genes are given only for firm matches. Rows may omit the clone size; those that give it use once, few, many or a size class.

J,size,V,D,CDR3,DNA
TRBJ1-5,.,TRBV7-9,.,CASSLQGQPQHF,TGTGCCAGCAGCCTCCAGGGACAGCCCCAGCATTTT
TRBJ2-3,.,TRBV11-2,.,CASSHGTDTQYF,TGTGCCAGCAGCCATGGTACGGATACGCAGTATTTT
TRBJ2-7,.,TRBV5-1,TRBD2,CASRALAGAPYEQYF,TGCGCCAGCAGGGCACTAGCGGGAGCCCCCTACGAGCAGTACTTC
TRBJ2-3,.,TRBV9,TRBD1,CASSGEGAPSTDTQYF,TGTGCCAGCAGCGGAGAGGGGGCCCCTAGCACAGATACGCAGTATTTT
TRBJ1-5,once,TRBV4-1,.,CASSRTALSNQPQHF,TGCGCCAGCAGTCGAACGGCCCTTAGCAATCAGCCCCAGCATTTT
TRBJ2-3,few,TRBV5-1,.,CASSFRDLDTDTQYF,TGCGCCAGCAGCTTTAGGGACCTCGATACAGATACGCAGTATTTT
TRBJ2-6,.,TRBV27,.,CASSLSWGPGANVLTF,TGTGCCAGCAGTTTATCGTGGGGTCCCGGGGCCAACGTCCTGACTTTC
TRBJ2-7,.,TRBV5-1,.,CASSRMGGSYEQYF,TGCGCCAGCAGCCGGATGGGTGGGTCCTACGAGCAGTACTTC
TRBJ2-1,few,TRBV5-1,.,CASSLDRGGYNEQFF,TGCGCCAGCAGCTTGGACAGGGGAGGATACAATGAGCAGTTCTTC
TRBJ1-4,.,TRBV10-3,.,CAISEGAGTEKLFF,TGTGCCATCAGTGAGGGGGCAGGGACGGAAAAACTGTTTTTT
TRBJ2-7,.,TRBV4-2,TRBD2,CASSQTSGRPYEQYF,TGTGCCAGCAGCCAAACTAGCGGGAGGCCCTACGAGCAGTACTTC
TRBJ2-3,once,TRBV7-9,TRBD2,CASSLDRRGDTQYF,TGTGCCAGCAGCTTAGACCGGCGGGGGGATACGCAGTATTTT
TRBJ2-1,.,TRBV6-5,.,CASSVMGSYNEQFF,TGTGCCAGCAGTGTGATGGGCTCCTACAATGAGCAGTTCTTC
TRBJ2-7,few,TRBV2,TRBD1,CASKRSASTGDEQYF,TGTGCCAGCAAACGCTCGGCATCGACAGGGGACGAGCAGTACTTC
TRBJ2-1,.,TRBV5-1,TRBD2,CASSPGLAGSGEQFF,TGCGCCAGCAGCCCTGGACTAGCGGGATCCGGTGAGCAGTTCTTC
TRBJ1-3,.,TRBV5-1,.,CASSLVQASSGNTIYF,TGCGCCAGCAGCTTGGTACAGGCCTCCTCTGGAAACACCATATATTTT
TRBJ2-7,.,TRBV6-5,.,CASSYEASPNEQYF,TGTGCCAGCAGTTACGAGGCGAGTCCGAACGAGCAGTACTTC
TRBJ2-1,once,TRBV21-1,.,CASSKEVGEGEGSYNEQFF,TGTGCCAGCAGCAAAGAGGTCGGCGAGGGAGAGGGCTCCTACAATGAGCAGTTCTTC
TRBJ2-1,many,TRBV15,TRBD2,CATSIRREGYNEQFF,TGTGCCACCAGCATTCGTCGGGAGGGCTACAATGAGCAGTTCTTC
TRBJ1-2,few,TRBV5-4,TRBD1,CASSLERGQGDGYTF,TGTGCCAGCAGCTTGGAGAGGGGGCAGGGTGATGGCTACACCTTC
TRBJ1-5,.,TRBV19,TRBD1,CASRGQGAGQPQHF,TGTGCCAGTAGGGGACAGGGGGCGGGACAGCCCCAGCATTTT
TRBJ2-2,.,TRBV4-1,.,CASSPLERRVPGELFF,TGCGCCAGCAGCCCATTGGAACGCAGGGTCCCCGGGGAGCTGTTTTTT
TRBJ2-1,.,TRBV5-1,.,CASSLARGSSYNEQFF,TGCGCCAGCAGCTTGGCCCGGGGCAGCTCCTACAATGAGCAGTTCTTC
TRBJ1-2,few,TRBV6-1,.,CASSEGRDGSGYTF,TGTGCCAGCAGTGAGGGTAGGGATGGCAGTGGCTACACCTTC
TRBJ2-1,.,TRBV7-9,TRBD2,CASIRTSGGNEQFF,TGTGCCAGCATCCGGACTAGCGGGGGTAATGAGCAGTTCTTC
TRBJ1-1,.,TRBV28,TRBD1,CASSSPQGADTEAFF,TGTGCCAGCAGTTCACCACAGGGGGCGGATACTGAAGCTTTCTTT
TRBJ2-1,.,TRBV19,.,CASKSGTYNEQFF,TGTGCCAGTAAGTCGGGAACCTACAATGAGCAGTTCTTC
TRBJ1-4,.,TRBV23-1,TRBD1,CASSQPKKTGATNEKLFF,TGCGCCAGCAGTCAACCCAAAAAGACAGGGGCAACTAATGAAAAACTGTTTTTT
TRBJ2-3,once,TRBV4-2,.,CASSQDRARPDTQYF,TGTGCCAGCAGCCAAGATAGGGCTAGACCAGATACGCAGTATTTT
TRBJ1-1,few,TRBV5-1,.,CASSLGQENTEAFF,TGCGCCAGCAGCTTGGGACAGGAGAACACTGAAGCTTTCTTT
TRBJ2-1,.,TRBV30,.,CAWSLGYQGNEQFF,TGTGCCTGGAGTTTGGGTTACCAGGGGAATGAGCAGTTCTTC
TRBJ2-7,.,TRBV28,TRBD2,CASSLGGTRGSYEQYF,TGTGCCAGCAGTTTAGGAGGGACTAGAGGGAGCTACGAGCAGTACTTC
TRBJ1-1,.,TRBV6-5,.,CASSYSIGQNTEAFF,TGTGCCAGCAGTTACTCCATTGGCCAGAACACTGAAGCTTTCTTT
TRBJ2-3,.,TRBV5-1,TRBD1,CASSPTGGEDTQYF,TGCGCCAGCAGCCCGACAGGGGGAGAAGATACGCAGTATTTT
TRBJ1-1,many,TRBV28,.,CASVGHGDTEAFF,TGTGCCAGCGTAGGGCACGGTGACACTGAAGCTTTCTTT
TRBJ2-2,.,TRBV19,.,CASRTLWGGIGELFF,TGTGCCAGTAGGACACTTTGGGGGGGCATCGGGGAGCTGTTTTTT
TRBJ2-5,.,TRBV5-1,.,CASSRGTSLSETQYF,TGCGCCAGCAGCCGCGGGACATCTTTATCGGAGACCCAGTACTTC
TRBJ1-2,.,TRBV5-5,.,CASSLAGGFNYGYTF,TGTGCCAGCAGCTTGGCCGGGGGTTTTAACTATGGCTACACCTTC
TRBJ2-7,few,TRBV15,.,CATQCPRERDVTYEQYF,TGTGCCACGCAATGCCCCCGGGAGCGCGACGTCACCTACGAGCAGTACTTC
TRBJ2-5,once,TRBV5-6,TRBD2,CASTSAGLAGGYEETQYF,TGTGCCAGTACGTCGGCGGGACTAGCGGGAGGGTACGAAGAGACCCAGTACTTC
TRBJ2-3,.,TRBV28,TRBD2,CASSFGGSLPDTQYF,TGTGCCAGCAGTTTCGGCGGGAGTCTTCCAGATACGCAGTATTTT
TRBJ1-2,.,TRBV6-1,TRBD1,CASGTGYYGYTF,TGTGCCAGCGGGACAGGGTACTATGGCTACACCTTC
TRBJ1-5,few,TRBV2,.,CASSEWVGSNQPQHF,TGTGCCAGCAGTGAGTGGGTCGGGAGCAATCAGCCCCAGCATTTT
TRBJ2-7,.,TRBV6-5,TRBD2,CASSGTSGSYEQYF,TGTGCCAGCAGTGGGACTAGCGGGAGTTATGAGCAGTACTTC
TRBJ2-7,.,TRBV28,.,CASSFPPGSSSYEQYF,TGTGCCAGCAGTTTTCCCCCCGGGAGTAGCTCCTACGAGCAGTACTTC
TRBJ2-5,.,TRBV7-9,.,CASSLSRAVRETQYF,TGTGCCAGCAGCTTGAGCAGGGCGGTTAGAGAGACCCAGTACTTC
TRBJ2-1,.,TRBV6-6,.,CASSRQSDNEQFF,TGTGCCAGCAGTCGACAATCCGACAATGAGCAGTTCTTC
TRBJ1-2,.,TRBV2,TRBD1,CASREGTTGATYGYTF,TGTGCCAGCAGGGAGGGGACCACAGGGGCTACATATGGCTACACCTTC
TRBJ2-4,.,TRBV27,TRBD2,CASSITPGTSLPKNIQYF,TGTGCCAGCAGTATCACGCCGGGGACTAGCCTACCCAAAAACATTCAGTACTTC
TRBJ2-5,many,TRBV25-1,TRBD2,CASSELRTSGGETQYF,TGTGCCAGCAGTGAATTAAGGACTAGCGGGGGAGAGACCCAGTACTTC
TRBJ1-5,.,TRBV9,.,CASSVGPGNQPQHF,TGTGCCAGCAGCGTAGGCCCAGGCAATCAGCCCCAGCATTTT
TRBJ1-4,few,TRBV4-1,.,CASSQDGGRDEKLFF,TGCGCCAGCAGCCAAGACGGGGGGAGGGATGAAAAACTGTTTTTT
TRBJ1-4,.,TRBV27,.,CASSYISGTNEKLFF,TGTGCCAGCAGTTACATCAGCGGAACTAATGAAAAACTGTTTTTT
TRBJ1-1,.,TRBV20-1,.,CSASGGAEAFF,TGCAGTGCTAGCGGCGGGGCTGAAGCTTTCTTT